Reported below is one T cell receptor beta chain. What it recognizes is unknown. The data were obtained in a study of response to subunit inactivated influenza vaccine. Study findings and constraints: There was a suggestion from the authors that each seasonal influenza vaccination recruits few new T cells.

CDR1 is WNHNN, CDR2 SYGVQD, per germline (reference sequence). CDR3 size: 14 residues. V lost 2 bases, J lost 8 bases, and 15 bases lay in between. TCRdb reprocessed the RT-PCR reads via MiXCR and lists one record per CDR3 protein. Among around 570,000 distinct CDR3 sequences listed, 7.6% were seen once. This receptor was obtained from a man aged 50-75 years who received an inactivated influenza vaccine. Sequenced here: PBMCs from blood, sampled less than 30 months after vaccination. The J gene is TRBJ1-2, the V gene TRBV10-1; D is undetermined. The CDR3 DNA is TGCGCCAGCAGTGAGAGTGTAACCAGCGGGGGCTACACCTTC. This translates into CASSESVTSGGYTF.